Listed below are T cell receptor beta chains from one sample, sequenced in a study of T cell responses to AZD1222 COVID-19 vaccine. Clones were read by immunoSEQ multiplex PCR, and TCRdb kept only the in-frame ones, dropping some. The sample shows roughly 130,000 clones, around nine tenths of them seen only once. The sample in question was peripheral blood, obtained 28 days after the second AZD1222 dose. These receptor sequences come from an adult who received the AZD1222 COVID-19 vaccine. CDR3s include the opening cysteine and the closing phenylalanine or tryptophan. A D gene is named only where the DNA matches it firmly. Clone size is not always given. Where it is, it says once, few, many or a class for expanded clones.

size: .; J: TRBJ1-5; D: .; V: TRBV7-2; DNA: TGTGCCAGCAGCTTAGCACGGGGAGACAATCAGCCCCAGCATTTT; CDR3: CASSLARGDNQPQHF
size: once; J: TRBJ1-6; D: TRBD1; V: TRBV14; DNA: TGTGCCAGCAGCCAATACGGACAGGGGGAATCACCCCTCCACTTT; CDR3: CASSQYGQGESPLHF
size: .; J: TRBJ2-2; D: .; V: TRBV11-3; DNA: TGTGCCAGCAGCTTAGTCTTGTACTTAACAGCGAACACCGGGGAGCTGTTTTTT; CDR3: CASSLVLYLTANTGELFF
size: .; J: TRBJ1-5; D: .; V: TRBV7-2; DNA: TGTGCCAGCAGCTTACGATGGGGTGCGGATCAGCCCCAGCATTTT; CDR3: CASSLRWGADQPQHF
size: .; J: TRBJ2-2; D: .; V: TRBV7-3; DNA: TGTGCCAGCAGTCGGACAGGGAGGGACACCGGGGAGCTGTTTTTT; CDR3: CASSRTGRDTGELFF
size: .; J: TRBJ2-3; D: .; V: TRBV20-1; DNA: TGCAGTGCTAAGGTCGGAGATACGCAGTATTTT; CDR3: CSAKVGDTQYF
size: .; J: TRBJ1-2; D: TRBD1; V: TRBV2; DNA: TGTGCCAGCAAGAGACAGGGGGCGTTAGTTGGCTACACCTTC; CDR3: CASKRQGALVGYTF
size: .; J: TRBJ1-1; D: .; V: TRBV24-1; DNA: TGTGCCACCGAAGACGGTATGAAGACTGAAGCTTTCTTT; CDR3: CATEDGMKTEAFF
size: once; J: TRBJ2-2; D: TRBD2; V: TRBV7-6; DNA: TGTGCCAGCAGCTTACGGAATAGCGGGACCACCGGGGAGCTGTTTTTT; CDR3: CASSLRNSGTTGELFF
size: .; J: TRBJ1-1; D: .; V: TRBV19; DNA: TGTGCCAGTGCCCCTCGGGTCACGGCTAACATGAACACTGAAGCTTTCTTT; CDR3: CASAPRVTANMNTEAFF
size: .; J: TRBJ2-5; D: .; V: TRBV9; DNA: TGTGCCAGCAGCTCTGGGGGCCCCCAAGAGACCCAGTACTTC; CDR3: CASSSGGPQETQYF
size: .; J: TRBJ1-2; D: TRBD1; V: TRBV19; DNA: TGTGCCAGTAGGATGTATAACAGGGGAGATAACTATGGCTACACCTTC; CDR3: CASRMYNRGDNYGYTF
size: .; J: TRBJ1-1; D: .; V: TRBV7-3; DNA: TGTGCCAGCAGCTCCCGACCCCTCAGTGAAGCTTTCTTT; CDR3: CASSSRPLSEAFF
size: .; J: TRBJ2-7; D: .; V: TRBV3-1/TRBV3-2; DNA: TGTGCCACTACGCGAGGAGGGAGCTCCTACGAGCAGTACTTC; CDR3: CATTRGGSSYEQYF
size: .; J: TRBJ1-4; D: .; V: TRBV7-6; DNA: TGTGCCAGCAGCTTGGGCACCCAGACCGTTAATGAAAAACTGTTTTTT; CDR3: CASSLGTQTVNEKLFF
size: .; J: TRBJ2-2; D: .; V: TRBV2; DNA: TGTGCCAGCAGAAGGTCCAGAAATGGGCCTAACACCGGGGAGCTGTTTTTT; CDR3: CASRRSRNGPNTGELFF
size: once; J: TRBJ1-5; D: TRBD1; V: TRBV19; DNA: TGTGCCAGTACCACCCCCCAGGGGGATCAGCCCCAGCATTTT; CDR3: CASTTPQGDQPQHF
size: .; J: TRBJ1-2; D: .; V: TRBV14; DNA: TGTGCCAGCAGCCCCCGCGGGGGGGCCCTTGGCTACACCTTC; CDR3: CASSPRGGALGYTF
size: few; J: TRBJ1-1; D: .; V: TRBV2; DNA: TGTGCCAGCAGTGATATGGGGGGCACTGAAGCTTTCTTT; CDR3: CASSDMGGTEAFF
size: .; J: TRBJ1-4; D: .; V: TRBV25-1; DNA: TGTGCCAGCAGTGAATACAGGGGTAATGAAAAACTGTTTTTT; CDR3: CASSEYRGNEKLFF
size: .; J: TRBJ2-1; D: .; V: TRBV7-2; DNA: TGTGCCAGCAGCTTGCAACAAGGGGTTATCTACAATGAGCAGTTCTTC; CDR3: CASSLQQGVIYNEQFF
size: .; J: TRBJ1-3; D: TRBD1; V: TRBV19; DNA: TGTGCCAGTAGACCTGACAGGGAGTGGAACACCATATATTTT; CDR3: CASRPDREWNTIYF
size: .; J: TRBJ2-3; D: .; V: TRBV27; DNA: TGTGCCAGCAGTTTAGATGGGGCACCGCGAGATACGCAGTATTTT; CDR3: CASSLDGAPRDTQYF
size: .; J: TRBJ2-6; D: .; V: TRBV30; DNA: TGTGCCTGGAGTGTCGATCCAAAAGGGGCCAACGTCCTGACTTTC; CDR3: CAWSVDPKGANVLTF
size: .; J: TRBJ1-3; D: .; V: TRBV7-2; DNA: TGTGCCAGCAGCCCAAGTCGGGGATCGGCTGGAAACACCATATATTTT; CDR3: CASSPSRGSAGNTIYF
size: .; J: TRBJ1-5; D: .; V: TRBV6-2/TRBV6-3; DNA: TGTGCCAGCAGTCGGGCGCTAGATCAGCCCCAGCATTTT; CDR3: CASSRALDQPQHF
size: .; J: TRBJ1-4; D: .; V: TRBV4-3; DNA: TGCGCCAGCAGCCAAGAAGAGCGGGTTGGTGAAAAACTGTTTTTT; CDR3: CASSQEERVGEKLFF
size: .; J: TRBJ1-5; D: TRBD1; V: TRBV6-5; DNA: TGTGCCAGCATCCTTGACAGGGGCAATCAGCCCCAGCATTTT; CDR3: CASILDRGNQPQHF
size: .; J: TRBJ1-5; D: .; V: TRBV11-3; DNA: TGTGCCAGCAGCTTCCATACGAGGTCCGATCAGCCCCAGCATTTT; CDR3: CASSFHTRSDQPQHF
size: .; J: TRBJ2-3; D: .; V: TRBV10-3; DNA: TGTGCCATCAGTGAAGACTGGGGGGAGCCTATTAGCACAGATACGCAGTATTTT; CDR3: CAISEDWGEPISTDTQYF
size: .; J: TRBJ2-1; D: TRBD2; V: TRBV27; DNA: TGTGCCAGCAGGACTAGCGGGAGTTTAAATGAGCAGTTCTTC; CDR3: CASRTSGSLNEQFF
size: .; J: TRBJ1-1; D: .; V: TRBV5-1; DNA: TGCGCCAGCAGCTTGGGAGGCAGGGGAGGCGACACTGAAGCTTTCTTT; CDR3: CASSLGGRGGDTEAFF